The 22 T cell receptor beta chains reported below all come from one sample, sequenced in a study of T cell clonality in common variable immunodeficiency. TCRdb's table, derived via immunoSEQ multiplex PCR, lists solely in-frame clones and lacks some. The sample was found to contain 51,000 or so clones, and every one recurs. Sequenced: peripheral blood mononuclear cells. These TCRs come from a person aged 18 to 75 in good health.

The CDR3 is CASGGTSGRQETQYF. The CDR3 DNA, read in part, is TGTGCCAGCGGGGGGACTAGCGGGCGTCAAGAGACC. The V and J genes are TRBV2 and TRBJ2-5, with 12 bases identical to TRBD2. The read finishes 3 residues shy of the CDR3 end, and the germline J gene is used to complete it. Germline CDR1 reads SNHLY; CDR2 reads FYNNEI. The junction had 6 bases not matched to a gene; V was cut back by 8 bases and J by 2 bases. The CDR3 spans 15 residues.

Ten or more counts support this clone. The CDR3 is cut off 3 residues early in the read; its end comes from the germline J gene. The chain recombines TRBV20-1 with TRBJ2-1; no clear D. Germline assignment: CDR1 DFQATT and CDR2 SNEGSKA (reference sequence). V was clipped by 5 bases and J by 8 bases, with 10 bases between them. The CDR3 contains 11 residues. The CDR3 DNA, read in part, is TGCAGTGCTCCTAATTTGTATGAG. Its translation is CSAPNLYE. The whole CDR3 sequence is CSAPNLYEQFF.

Worth noting for this clone: The read comes to an end 3 residues before the CDR3 does, leaving the germline J gene to fill in the end. V gene TRBV7-2 combines with J gene TRBJ1-2; D might be TRBD1 (5 bases). Germline loops: CDR1 SGHTA, CDR2 FQGNSA. The CDR3 is made up of 15 amino acids. CDR3 residues: CASSGGTSGQETYTF. The covered CDR3 bases are TGTGCCAGCAGCGGGGGGACTAGCGGGCAAGAGACC. Together with reference TRBV7-2 and TRBJ1-2, the CDR3 gives the full variable domain: GAGVSQSPSNKVTEKGKDVELRCDPISGHTALYWYRQSLGQGLEFLIYFQGNSAPDKSGLPSDRFSAERTGGSVSTLTIQRTQQEDSAVYLCASSGGTSGQETYTFGSGTRLTVV.

This clone was seen many times. The CDR3 extends 3 residues past the end of the read, so its final part is completed from the germline J gene. The chain employs TRBV5-1 and TRBJ2-1; no clear D. In germline, CDR1 is SGHRS, CDR2 YFSETQ. CDR3 length: 13 residues. Trimming took off 1 base at V and 5 bases at J, with 7 bases between the two ends. The CDR3 here is CASSLQANNEQFF. Partial CDR3 DNA: TGCGCCAGCAGCTTGCAGGCAAACAATGAG.

This clone came up many times. The read gets to within 3 residues of the CDR3 end, and the germline J gene fills in the rest. The chain is built from TRBV7-6 and TRBJ2-3, with a tentative D call TRBD1 (5 bases). Trimming removed 2 bases from V and 0 bases from J, with 15 bases in between. CDR1 and CDR2 (germline): SGHVS, FNYEAQ. The CDR3 length is 17 residues. The CDR3 is CASSLFSMGRSTDTQYF. The sequenced part of the CDR3 DNA is TGTGCCAGCAGCTTATTTTCGATGGGGCGTAGCACAGATACG.

This clone was seen ten or more times. One end of the junction varies from germline; a read error may be responsible. Sequencing ends 3 residues short of the CDR3 end; the germline J gene provides the rest. Other DNA sequences in this specimen translate into the identical CDR3. This rearrangement joins TRBV10-3 to TRBJ1-3; 10 nucleotides line up with TRBD1. The V gene's germline CDR1 is ENHRY and CDR2 SYGVKD. This CDR3 contains 16 residues. The sequenced part of the CDR3 DNA is TGTGCCATCAGGGACAGGGGGTCAAGCTCTGGAAACACA. It is translated as CAIRDRGSSSGNT. The CDR3 in its entirety is CAIRDRGSSSGNTIYF.

This clone was found many times. The missing CDR3 end, 3 residues past where the read stops, is filled in from the germline J gene. V gene TRBV30 combines with J gene TRBJ1-5; D unresolved. Germline CDR1 and CDR2: GTSNPN and SVGIG (reference sequence). V lost 1 base, J lost 0 bases, and 7 bases lay in between. The CDR3 is 14 amino acids. This CDR3 reads CAWSAHISNQPQHF. CDR3 DNA (partial): TGTGCCTGGAGTGCACACATTAGCAATCAGCCC.

This clone was counted ten times or more. The read stops 3 residues short of the end of the CDR3; the missing end is completed from the germline J gene. This chain connects TRBV28 to TRBJ2-7, with D possibly matching TRBD2 (5 bases). The CDR3 length is 15 residues. Germline CDR1 MDHEN, CDR2 SYDVKM. Trimming stripped 7 bases from V and 2 bases from J, with 18 bases between. CDR3 residues: CASKWGVQAAYEQYF. The CDR3 DNA, read in part, is TGTGCCAGCAAATGGGGTGTTCAAGCGGCCTACGAG.

The sample holds many counts of this clone. The read stops 3 residues short of the end of the CDR3; the missing end is completed from the germline J gene. The rearrangement uses TRBV20-1 and TRBJ1-6; 7 bases match TRBD1. This CDR3 comprises 16 residues. The germline CDR1 and CDR2 sequences are DFQATT and SNEGSKA (reference sequence). J lost 6 bases, V lost 3 bases, and 11 bases had no gene match. Partial CDR3 DNA: TGCAGTGCTAGGATCCTCCAGGGGGGAGGTAATTCACCC. This codes for CSARILQGGGNSP. The complete CDR3 protein is CSARILQGGGNSPLHF.

Turning to this clone: The read falls 3 residues short of the CDR3 end, and the missing part is taken from the germline J gene. The chain employs TRBV19 and TRBJ2-3; 8 positions agree with TRBD2. Germline assignment: CDR1 LNHDA and CDR2 SQIVND (reference sequence). This CDR3 has 15 amino acids. V shed 5 bases, J shed 4 bases, and the junction held 8 bases outside the gene matches. CDR3 DNA, as far as it was read: TGTGCCAGTAGTCCAGCTCGGGGGGGCGCAGATACG. Its translation is CASSPARGGADT. The whole CDR3 protein is CASSPARGGADTQYF.

This clone was recorded a few times. The observed sequence ends 3 residues before the CDR3 terminus, with the missing tail filled in from the germline J gene. This chain joins TRBV6-2 or TRBV6-3 and TRBJ2-5, with D unclear. Germline V lookup: CDR1 MNHEY, CDR2 SVGEGT. The CDR3 has 13 amino acids. The CDR3 spells CASSYLRTDTQYF. Partial CDR3 DNA: TGTGCCAGCAGTTACTTACGCACAGATACC.

This clone is classed as medium-sized. The read ends 3 residues before the CDR3 terminus; that terminus is restored from the germline J gene. The gene calls are TRBV6-1 and TRBJ2-2, with D tentatively TRBD2 (5 bases). The germline V gene has CDR1 MNHNS and CDR2 SASEGT. The ends were cut back, 4 bases at V and 3 bases at J, with 9 bases in the middle. The CDR3 is made up of 14 amino acids. The CDR3: CASSAQLDTGELFF. CDR3 DNA, as far as it was read: TGTGCCAGCAGTGCCCAACTAGACACCGGGGAG.

This clone was seen a few times. With the read ending 3 residues before the CDR3 end, the germline J gene is used to fill in that end. The V gene is TRBV10-1, the J gene TRBJ2-5; tentative D call: TRBD2 (5 bases). The germline gives CDR1 WNHNN, CDR2 SYGVQD (reference sequence). This CDR3 has 16 residues. The V end was cut by 4 bases, the J end by 2 bases, with 17 bases between. The CDR3 spells CASSGGLAGQQETQYF. The sequenced part of the CDR3 DNA is TGCGCCAGCAGTGGAGGGTTGGCGGGTCAGCAAGAGACC.

There are many counts of this clone. Sequencing ends 3 residues short of the CDR3 end; the germline J gene provides the rest. The genes are TRBV5-1 and TRBJ2-1; D might be TRBD1 (6 bases). The CDR3 length is 13 residues. The germline CDR1 and CDR2 sequences are SGHRS and YFSETQ. V lost 4 bases and J lost 9, with 14 bases in between. CDR3 DNA (partial): TGCGCCAGCAGCGCCCAGCAGGGGTCTGAG. Translation: CASSAQQGSE. The entire CDR3 sequence reads CASSAQQGSEQFF.

This clone has at least ten counts. The DNA ends 3 residues before the CDR3 does, and the rest of the CDR3 is filled in from the germline J gene. The chain uses TRBV6-1 and TRBJ2-3; possible D gene TRBD1, 5 bases. CDR1 is MNHNS, CDR2 SASEGT, per germline. Trimming removed 2 bases from V and 3 bases from J, with 12 bases in between. This CDR3 spans 15 amino acids. This CDR3 is CASSEQGSFTDTQYF. The sequenced part of the CDR3 DNA is TGTGCCAGCAGTGAACAGGGTAGCTTTACAGATACG.

This clone has ten or more counts. The CDR3 end lies 3 residues beyond the end of the read and is filled in from the germline J gene. The chain carries TRBV12-3 or TRBV12-4 and TRBJ1-2; D ambiguous. Trimming pared 4 bases from V and 2 bases from J, leaving 5 bases between. CDR3 length equals 12 residues. The sequenced part of the CDR3 DNA is TGTGCCAGCAGTTCGGTAAACTATGGC. Translating gives CASSSVNYG. The whole CDR3 protein is CASSSVNYGYTF.

The table lists this clone with many counts. Sequencing ends 3 residues short of the CDR3 end; the germline J gene provides the rest. This chain links TRBV7-8 with TRBJ2-1; 7 bases agree with TRBD1. The V segment lost 5 bases and the J segment 2 bases; nucleotides outside the gene matches: 9. In germline, CDR1 is SGHVS, CDR2 FQNEAQ. This CDR3 contains 16 residues. CDR3 bases read: TGTGCCAGCAGCCCGCCAACGGGACAGACCTACAATGAG. Protein sequence: CASSPPTGQTYNE. The CDR3 in its entirety is CASSPPTGQTYNEQFF. The full variable domain, in which reference TRBV7-8 and TRBJ2-1 provide the parts outside the CDR3, is GAGVSQSPRYKVAKRGQDVALRCDPISGHVSLFWYQQALGQGPEFLTYFQNEAQLDKSGLPSDRFFAERPEGSVSTLKIQRTQQEDSAVYLCASSPPTGQTYNEQFFGPGTRLTVL.

In its sample, this clone was seen many times. Read sequence stops 3 residues before the CDR3 end, and the germline J gene provides the missing end. The rearrangement joins TRBV7-8 to TRBJ2-3, with D perhaps TRBD1 (6 bases). The CDR3 is made up of 15 amino acids. V was cut by 1 base and J by 2 bases, with 10 bases left in between. Germline CDR1 SGHVS, CDR2 FQNEAQ. The CDR3 DNA, read in part, is TGTGCCAGCAGCTTAGACCAGGGGAACACAGATACG. Its protein product is CASSLDQGNTDT. The CDR3 reads in full as CASSLDQGNTDTQYF.

The table lists this clone with a few counts. From the germline J gene comes the end of the CDR3, since the read stops 3 residues before it. V gene TRBV7-6 combines with J gene TRBJ2-5, with 7 bases fitting TRBD2. Per the germline V gene, CDR1 is SGHVS and CDR2 is FNYEAQ. The CDR3 consists of 15 residues. Unmatched junction bases numbered 7, after V lost 3 bases and J lost 3 bases. The sequenced part of the CDR3 DNA is TGTGCCAGCAGCTTGGGGGGGGGTTCGGAAGAGACC. Translating it yields CASSLGGGSEET. The whole CDR3 sequence is CASSLGGGSEETQYF.

This clone has a handful of counts. The read terminates 3 residues before the CDR3 end, so the remaining end is supplied by the germline J gene. The V gene is TRBV7-2, the J gene TRBJ2-7, with 11 bases matching TRBD1. CDR3 length: 17 residues. Per germline, CDR1 SGHTA and CDR2 FQGNSA. V lost 0 bases to trimming and J lost 3 bases; unmatched junction nucleotides: 7. The CDR3 here is CASSLAVGQGAGYEQYF. The covered CDR3 bases are TGTGCCAGCAGCTTAGCCGTCGGACAGGGGGCAGGCTACGAG.

The CDR3 DNA, read in part, is TGTGCCAGCAGCTTACTCCCAGGGGGCGCGGAGAGTGAG. This gives the protein CASSLLPGGAESE. The entire CDR3 sequence reads CASSLLPGGAESEQFF. V and J are TRBV7-3 and TRBJ2-1, with 8 bases fitting TRBD1. The read falls 3 residues short of the CDR3 end, and the missing part is taken from the germline J gene. Germline CDR1 SGHTA, CDR2 FQGTGA. J gave up 9 bases and V 2 bases, and 12 bases lay outside the gene matches. The CDR3 is made up of 16 amino acids.

This clone was detected many times. The read falls 3 residues short of the CDR3 end, and the missing part is taken from the germline J gene. J is TRBJ2-6 and V is TRBV20-1, with TRBD1 identical over 7 bases. CDR3 length equals 16 residues. Germline V CDR1 and CDR2: DFQATT, SNEGSKA (reference sequence). The J segment lost 0 bases and the V segment lost 4 bases, leaving 6 bases of the junction unmatched. The covered CDR3 bases are TGCAGTGCTACCCCGGGACAGATCTCTGGGGCCAACGTC. It is translated as CSATPGQISGANV. The entire CDR3 protein reads CSATPGQISGANVLTF.